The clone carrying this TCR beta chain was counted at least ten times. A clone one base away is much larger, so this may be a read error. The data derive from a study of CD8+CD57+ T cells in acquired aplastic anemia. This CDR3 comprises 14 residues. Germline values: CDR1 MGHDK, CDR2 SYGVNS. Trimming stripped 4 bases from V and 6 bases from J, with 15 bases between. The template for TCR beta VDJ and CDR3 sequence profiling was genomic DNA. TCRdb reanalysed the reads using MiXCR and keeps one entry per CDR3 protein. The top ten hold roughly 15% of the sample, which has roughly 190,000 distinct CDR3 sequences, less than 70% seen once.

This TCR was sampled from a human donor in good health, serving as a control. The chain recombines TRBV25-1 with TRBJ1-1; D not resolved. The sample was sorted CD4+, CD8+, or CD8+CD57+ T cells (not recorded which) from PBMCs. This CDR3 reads CASSGYMGSAEAFF. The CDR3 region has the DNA TGTGCCAGCAGTGGATATATGGGGAGTGCTGAAGCTTTCTTT.